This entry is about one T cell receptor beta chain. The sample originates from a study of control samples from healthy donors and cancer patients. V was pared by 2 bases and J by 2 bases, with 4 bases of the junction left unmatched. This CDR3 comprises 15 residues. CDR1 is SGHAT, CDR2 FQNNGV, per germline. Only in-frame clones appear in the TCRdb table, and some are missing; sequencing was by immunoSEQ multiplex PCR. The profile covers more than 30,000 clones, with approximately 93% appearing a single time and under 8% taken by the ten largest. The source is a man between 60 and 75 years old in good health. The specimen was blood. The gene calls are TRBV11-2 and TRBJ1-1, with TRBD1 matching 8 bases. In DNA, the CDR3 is TGTGCCAGCAGCTTACTCAGGGGGCTCAACACTGAAGCTTTCTTT. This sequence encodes CASSLLRGLNTEAFF.